A selection of T cell receptor beta chains follows, all from one sample in a study of blood T cell repertoires in COVID-19. TCRdb keeps only in-frame clones here, not all; method: immunoSEQ multiplex PCR. Found here are approximately 480,000 clones, 89% of them singletons; the top ten hold over 0.7%. Specimen: peripheral blood. The receptors come from a man younger than 30 with COVID-19, enrolled during active disease. Each CDR3 is given without its conserved first and last residue.

V gene	J gene	CDR3 protein
TRBV25-1	TRBJ1-2	ASRGQDPRGYT
TRBV3-1/TRBV3-2	TRBJ2-2	ASSQARPTGELF
TRBV5-1	TRBJ2-3	ASRKTISGPSTDTQY
TRBV10-2	TRBJ1-2	ASSVTGPNYGYT
TRBV7-9	TRBJ2-7	ASSSGLAGEQY
TRBV5-1	TRBJ2-7	ASSLQGSPYEQY
TRBV4-1	TRBJ2-7	ASSQAGQSSYEQY
TRBV3-1/TRBV3-2	TRBJ2-3	ASSAPGSLFITDTQY
TRBV2	TRBJ2-3	ASSRDRRTDTQY
TRBV5-4	TRBJ2-2	ASSSGGTNTGELF